The 29 T cell receptor beta chains below all came from one sample that was sequenced in a study of blood T cell repertoires in COVID-19. TCRdb's table, derived via immunoSEQ multiplex PCR, lists solely in-frame clones and lacks some. The table has more than 110,000 clones, under 90% seen once. The sample consisted of peripheral blood. These receptor sequences come from a woman of 80 years or more in a cohort sampled during active or convalescent COVID-19.

The chain uses TRBV7-2 and TRBJ1-6; 12 nucleotides line up with TRBD1. The CDR3 is made up of 16 amino acids. Trimming at V came to 3 bases and at J to 9 bases, leaving 6 bases not matched to a gene. Germline assignment: CDR1 SGHTA and CDR2 FQGNSA. CDR3 residues: CASSFKGTGGASPLHF. The CDR3 nucleotides read TGTGCCAGCAGCTTTAAAGGGACAGGGGGCGCTTCACCCCTCCACTTT.

The chain joins TRBV15 to TRBJ2-2; D is perhaps TRBD2 (6 bases). Looked up from germline, CDR1 is LNHNV and CDR2 is YYDKDF (reference sequence). Trimming took 5 bases from V and 5 from J, leaving 15 bases between them. The CDR3 loop spans 15 amino acids. This CDR3 reads CATSGFGGLTGELFF. CDR3 DNA: TGTGCCACCAGCGGGTTTGGGGGGTTGACCGGGGAGCTGTTTTTT.

V and J are TRBV6-5 and TRBJ2-7; 8 bases line up with TRBD2. The length of the CDR3 is 15 residues. Germline V gives CDR1 MNHEY, CDR2 SVGAGI. Trimming cost V 6 bases and J 7 bases; bases outside gene matches: 14. CDR3 DNA sequence: TGTGCCAGCAGGCGAAGCGGGGGCGCCAGGCGGGAGCAGTACTTC. It specifies CASRRSGGARREQYF.

This chain connects TRBV24-1 to TRBJ1-6, with 9 bases that match TRBD1. The J segment lost 10 bases and the V segment lost 4 bases, leaving 7 bases of the junction unmatched. Germline lookup yields CDR1 KGHDR and CDR2 SFDVKD. The CDR3 is made up of 15 amino acids. CDR3 sequence (DNA): TGTGCCACCAGTGACCTCACAGGGGGCAGATCACCCCTCCACTTT. Protein: CATSDLTGGRSPLHF.

This chain connects TRBV5-1 to TRBJ1-4; D is undetermined. This CDR3 contains 17 residues. V gave up 4 bases and J gave up 0 bases, with 16 bases separating them. Per the germline V gene, CDR1 is SGHRS and CDR2 is YFSETQ. The CDR3 DNA reads as TGCGCCAGCAGCCAGATGGGAGGAATTGCAACTAATGAAAAACTGTTTTTT. It translates to CASSQMGGIATNEKLFF.

This clone was picked up many times. V usage is TRBV5-6 and J usage is TRBJ2-6; tentatively, D is TRBD2 (5 bases). The length of the CDR3 is 18 residues. V lost 0 bases to trimming and J lost 1 base, with 14 bases between them. From germline, CDR1 is SGHDT and CDR2 YYEEEE. The CDR3 here is CASSLGFRTGSGANVLTF. The CDR3 nucleotides are TGTGCCAGCAGCTTGGGTTTTAGAACGGGGTCTGGGGCCAACGTCCTGACTTTC.

The J gene is TRBJ1-5, the V gene TRBV7-8; D is undetermined. Germline CDR1 and CDR2: SGHVS and FQNEAQ. V was shortened by 5 bases and J by 5 bases, with 16 bases between the two germline ends. The CDR3 runs to 15 residues. The CDR3 coding sequence is TGTGCCAGCAGCCTCCGCTTATGGAGAGATCAGCCCCAGCATTTT. Its translation is CASSLRLWRDQPQHF.

This clone appeared a single time. This chain links TRBV19 with TRBJ1-1; D unclear. Germline-derived CDR1 and CDR2 are LNHDA and SQIVND (reference sequence). Trimming removed 8 bases at V and 1 base at J, with 11 bases between. This CDR3 has 13 amino acids. The CDR3 nucleotides are TGTGCCAGTTCAACTATATCGAACACTGAAGCTTTCTTT. Translation: CASSTISNTEAFF.

The CDR3 region is CASRGRGMNYGYTF. DNA of the CDR3: TGTGCCAGTAGGGGCCGGGGAATGAACTATGGCTACACCTTC. J is TRBJ1-2 and V is TRBV19; unclear D gene. The CDR3 contains 14 residues. The V and J ends lost 6 bases and 2 bases respectively, with 13 bases between them. Looked up from germline, CDR1 is LNHDA and CDR2 is SQIVND (reference sequence). The complete variable domain, with remaining parts taken from reference TRBV19 and TRBJ1-2, reads DGGITQSPKYLFRKEGQNVTLSCEQNLNHDAMYWYRQDPGQGLRLIYYSQIVNDFQKGDIAEGYSVSREKKESFPLTVTSAQKNPTAFYLCASRGRGMNYGYTFGSGTRLTVV.

This clone was found a few times. V usage is TRBV18 and J usage is TRBJ2-7; D is possibly TRBD1 (6 bases). The CDR3 is 11 amino acids. The germline V gene has CDR1 KGHSH and CDR2 LQKENI. Trimming took off 4 bases at V and 6 bases at J, with 7 bases between the two ends. The CDR3 nucleotides read TGTGCCAGCTCACAGGGGGTCGAGCAGTACGTC. Translating gives CASSQGVEQYV.

The chain combines TRBV5-1 with TRBJ1-1; 7 nucleotides agree with TRBD1. Losses at the gene ends were 4 bases for V and 0 bases for J; bases not matched to a gene: 3. The length of the CDR3 is 14 residues. The germline V gene has CDR1 SGHRS and CDR2 YFSETQ. The CDR3 is CASSAGTVNTEAFF. CDR3 nucleotides: TGCGCCAGCAGCGCCGGGACAGTGAACACTGAAGCTTTCTTT.

The genes are TRBV24-1 and TRBJ2-3; D is possibly TRBD1 (6 bases). From germline, CDR1 is KGHDR and CDR2 SFDVKD. The CDR3 runs 14 residues. V lost 6 bases and J 2 bases, leaving 11 bases between the germline ends. In nucleotides, the CDR3 is TGTGCCACCAGTACAGGGTCGGCCACAGATACGCAGTATTTT. It specifies CATSTGSATDTQYF.

This chain links TRBV7-9 with TRBJ1-4; the match to TRBD1 covers 7 bases. J lost 5 bases, V lost 3 bases, and 3 bases had no gene match. The CDR3 is 14 amino acids. Germline loops: CDR1 SEHNR, CDR2 FQNEAQ (reference sequence). CDR3 sequence reads: CASSLGQKNEKLFF. The CDR3 nucleotides are TGTGCCAGCAGCTTGGGACAGAAGAATGAAAAACTGTTTTTT.

This clone was counted a few times. The chain has TRBV7-9 and TRBJ2-7; 9 bases fit TRBD1. CDR1 is SEHNR and CDR2 is FQNEAQ in the germline V gene (reference sequence). CDR3 size: 19 residues. V lost 1 base to trimming and J lost 2 bases; unmatched junction nucleotides: 15. The CDR3 region has the DNA TGTGCCAGCAGCTTAGAGGGCTTGGGACAGGGTTATAACCCCTACGAGCAGTACTTC. Its protein product is CASSLEGLGQGYNPYEQYF.

The chain has TRBV14 and TRBJ2-7, with a weak D call TRBD1 (5 bases). The V gene lost 0 bases and the J gene lost 2 bases, with 20 bases spanning the gap. The CDR3 length is 18 residues. Germline-derived CDR1 and CDR2 are SGHDN and FVKESK. CDR3 nucleotide sequence: TGTGCCAGCAGCCAAGATCCGGACACTATCCAGGTGACCTACGAGCAGTACGTC. It specifies CASSQDPDTIQVTYEQYV.

This clone was counted a few times. The V gene is TRBV6-1, the J gene TRBJ2-7; 7 bases line up with TRBD1. The CDR3 loop spans 13 amino acids. V was clipped by 1 base and J by 4 bases; unmatched bases: 1. The germline gives CDR1 MNHNS, CDR2 SASEGT. The CDR3: CASSEVRGYEQYV. The CDR3 DNA sequence: TGTGCCAGCAGTGAAGTCAGGGGGTACGAGCAGTACGTC.

The sample holds many counts of this clone. This rearrangement joins TRBV27 to TRBJ1-2; the D is unclear. This CDR3 has 13 amino acids. CDR1 MNHEY and CDR2 SMNVEV come from the germline V gene (reference sequence). The ends were cut back, 6 bases at V and 0 bases at J, with 8 bases in the middle. The CDR3 nucleotides are TGTGCCAGCAGCCCTACGCCTAACTATGGCTACACCTTC. Encoded protein: CASSPTPNYGYTF.

With regard to this clone: Other DNA sequences in this sample translate to the same CDR3. The J gene is TRBJ2-5, the V gene TRBV4-2, with D possibly being TRBD2 (7 bases). CDR3 length: 16 amino acids. Germline assignment: CDR1 LGHNA and CDR2 YNFKEQ. Trimming removed 0 bases at V and 2 bases at J, with 13 bases between. The CDR3 DNA sequence: TGTGCCAGCAGCCAAGAGGGTAGGGGGGGGCAAGAGACCCAGTACTTC. Encoded protein: CASSQEGRGGQETQYF.

The genes are TRBV18 and TRBJ1-4, with 11 nucleotides matching TRBD1. Germline V CDR1 and CDR2: KGHSH, LQKENI. After removal of 8 bases from V and 3 bases from J, the junction contained 5 bases not matched to a gene. This CDR3 comprises 15 residues. CDR3 sequence reads: CASRTGGASNEKLFF. In DNA, the CDR3 is TGTGCCAGCCGGACAGGGGGCGCATCTAATGAAAAACTGTTTTTT.

CDR3: CASSSDRDGEKLFF. The DNA of the CDR3 is TGCGCCAGCAGTTCGGACAGGGACGGTGAAAAACTGTTTTTT. V and J are TRBV5-1 and TRBJ1-4, with 8 positions matching TRBD1. With 5 bases clipped from V and 7 bases from J, the junction kept 7 bases outside the gene matches. CDR3 length equals 14 residues. From germline, CDR1 is SGHRS and CDR2 YFSETQ.

This clone showed up just once. V and J are TRBV4-1 and TRBJ2-5; 11 bases are a match to TRBD2. The germline V gene encodes CDR1 MGHRA and CDR2 YSYEKL. The CDR3 has 17 residues. V was clipped by 3 bases and J by 2 bases; unmatched bases: 8. This CDR3 reads CASSQDPSGGLQETQYF. CDR3 DNA: TGCGCCAGCAGCCAGGATCCTAGCGGGGGGTTGCAAGAGACCCAGTACTTC.

This clone is a singleton in its sample. The chain joins TRBV29-1 to TRBJ1-2; tentative D call: TRBD1 (5 bases). Germline CDR1 reads SQVTM; CDR2 reads ANQGSEA. This CDR3 contains 13 residues. Trimming cost V 4 bases and J 8 bases, with 17 bases left between them. CDR3 sequence reads: CSVVTGLRSGYTF. CDR3 DNA sequence: TGCAGCGTTGTCACAGGACTAAGGTCGGGCTACACCTTC.

Note on this clone: This same CDR3 is encoded by further DNA sequences in the sample. The chain has TRBV15 and TRBJ1-4, with TRBD1 as a possible D gene (6 bases). Germline values: CDR1 LNHNV, CDR2 YYDKDF (reference sequence). The CDR3 loop spans 14 amino acids. Between the trimmed V and J ends, which lost 0 bases and 8 bases, there was a span of 10 bases. DNA for the CDR3: TGTGCCACCAGCAGAGACAGGGGTTGGGAAAAACTGTTTTTT. Protein: CATSRDRGWEKLFF.

The chain carries TRBV30 and TRBJ1-4, with a possible D match to TRBD1 (6 bases). The CDR3 sequence is 14 residues long. The ends were cut back, 2 bases at V and 5 bases at J, with 12 bases in the middle. CDR1 and CDR2 (germline): GTSNPN, SVGIG (reference sequence). The CDR3 DNA reads TGTGCCTGGAGTATGCAGGGGCGGAATGAAAAACTGTTTTTT. Translation gives CAWSMQGRNEKLFF.

The chain couples TRBV6-6 to TRBJ1-1; the D gene is possibly TRBD1 (6 bases). The V end was cut by 6 bases, the J end by 0 bases, with 20 bases between. This CDR3 spans 17 amino acids. CDR1 is MNHNY and CDR2 is SVGAGI in the germline V gene (reference sequence). Written as DNA, the CDR3 is TGTGCCAGCAGCCGAGCCCGACCGGGACAAATGAACACTGAAGCTTTCTTT. Its translation: CASSRARPGQMNTEAFF.

A single count supports this clone. The rearrangement uses TRBV7-9 and TRBJ1-1, with D perhaps TRBD1 (6 bases). Germline V lookup: CDR1 SEHNR, CDR2 FQNEAQ (reference sequence). Trimming took 5 bases from V and 6 from J, leaving 13 bases between them. CDR3 length: 13 residues. The CDR3 nucleotides are TGTGCCAGCAGCCGAGACAGGTCCTCTGAAGCTTTCTTT. It codes for CASSRDRSSEAFF.

The gene calls are TRBV9 and TRBJ1-1; the match to TRBD1 covers 10 bases. Germline V gene sequence: CDR1 SGDLS, CDR2 YYNGEE. The CDR3 is 13 residues long. J lost 8 bases, V lost 1 base, and 2 bases had no gene match. The CDR3 sequence: CASSVSGQGEAFF. The CDR3 bases are TGTGCCAGCAGCGTATCGGGACAGGGGGAAGCTTTCTTT.

The V gene is TRBV9, the J gene TRBJ2-2; 9 bases align to TRBD1. CDR1 is SGDLS and CDR2 is YYNGEE in the germline V gene. V dropped 0 bases and J dropped 3; count of bases not matched to a gene: 6. CDR3 size: 17 residues. This chain's CDR3 is CASSVEGGTGYTGELFF. CDR3 sequence (DNA): TGTGCCAGCAGCGTAGAAGGCGGGACAGGGTACACCGGGGAGCTGTTTTTT.

This clone was observed a few times. The genes are TRBV29-1 and TRBJ1-2, with 9 bases lining up with TRBD1. From germline, CDR1 is SQVTM and CDR2 ANQGSEA. The CDR3 contains 14 residues. J lost 8 bases, V lost 1 base, and 8 bases had no gene match. This CDR3 reads CSVEVTQGAEGYTF. CDR3 DNA sequence: TGCAGCGTTGAAGTTACACAGGGGGCGGAAGGCTACACCTTC.